This T cell receptor (beta chain) stems from a study of T cell clusters in autoimmune cytopenias. On the study more broadly: A median of about 52,000 TRB reads per sample yielded a median approximately 2,500 distinct clonotypes. Findings and caveats of the study: TRB repertoire shifts in secondary cytopenia and chronic lymphocytic leukemia mostly reflected lymphoma, not autoimmunity. Active autoimmune hepatitis patients had around 3-fold fewer exclusive TRB clusters than healthy donors.

Points on this clonotype: As yet, its antigen is unknown.

Approximately 36,000 genome equivalents of blood DNA were amplified for TRB. Per germline, CDR1 LGHNA and CDR2 YNFKEQ. The length of the CDR3 is 16 residues. TRB rearrangements were amplified by touch-down multiplex PCR with mixed TRB-A/B primers. TCRdb re-analyzed the multiplex PCR reads; it lists each CDR3 protein once, without DNA. The sample totals a few thousand distinct CDR3 sequences. The receptor comes from a human donor with an autoimmune cytopenia or autoimmune hepatitis (not recorded which). The chain joins TRBV4-2 to TRBJ2-6; TCRdb returns TRBD1, unconfirmable since there is no DNA. What was sequenced was peripheral blood. The CDR3 loop is CASSQPLQGRENVLTF.